These T cell receptor beta chains were read from a single sample in a study of post-analysis software for immune sequencing data. In TCRdb, the PCR reads were re-called with MiXCR into one record per CDR3 protein. The sample holds about 400,000 distinct CDR3 sequences, around 37% seen once. The sample comprised blood. All receptors derive from a girl aged 5-17 years with multiple sclerosis. Each CDR3 is given with its conserved first and last residue. The order of the fields is D gene, clone size, J gene, V gene, CDR3 DNA, CDR3 protein. The D gene is left open where the match is weak. Size is stated for part of the rows, as once, few or many counts, or as a class when the clone is expanded.

D gene: TRBD2; clone size: NA; J gene: TRBJ2-5; V gene: TRBV4-1; CDR3 DNA: TGCGCCAGCAGCCATCTAGCGGGAGGCCAAGAGACCCAGTACTTC; CDR3 protein: CASSHLAGGQETQYF
D gene: TRBD1; clone size: NA; J gene: TRBJ1-2; V gene: TRBV7-2; CDR3 DNA: TGTGCCAGCAGCTTCCGGGACAGGGGTCGTGGCTACACCTTC; CDR3 protein: CASSFRDRGRGYTF
D gene: NA; clone size: many; J gene: TRBJ1-2; V gene: TRBV4-1; CDR3 DNA: TGCGCCAGCAGCCGACGGACAGTTTACTATGGCTACACCTTC; CDR3 protein: CASSRRTVYYGYTF
D gene: NA; clone size: few; J gene: TRBJ1-1; V gene: TRBV29-1; CDR3 DNA: TGCAGCGTCCACCGACTTGACACTGAAGCTTTCTTT; CDR3 protein: CSVHRLDTEAFF
D gene: TRBD1; clone size: few; J gene: TRBJ1-1; V gene: TRBV6-5; CDR3 DNA: TGTGCCAGCAGTTACGCCGACCACAGGGGAAAAACTGAAGCTTTCTTT; CDR3 protein: CASSYADHRGKTEAFF
D gene: NA; clone size: NA; J gene: TRBJ1-2; V gene: TRBV7-9; CDR3 DNA: TGTGCCAGCAGCCCCGTAGGGGGAGTCTATGGCTACACCTTC; CDR3 protein: CASSPVGGVYGYTF
D gene: NA; clone size: many; J gene: TRBJ1-1; V gene: TRBV12-3/TRBV12-4; CDR3 DNA: TGTGCCAGCAGCCCTACGGGTTTGAACACTGAAGCTTTCTTT; CDR3 protein: CASSPTGLNTEAFF
D gene: NA; clone size: few; J gene: TRBJ2-1; V gene: TRBV7-3; CDR3 DNA: TGTGCCAGCAGCTTATTCGGGGACTCCTACAATGAGCAGTTCTTC; CDR3 protein: CASSLFGDSYNEQFF
D gene: TRBD2; clone size: many; J gene: TRBJ2-3; V gene: TRBV7-9; CDR3 DNA: TGTGCCAGCAGCTCGGGACTAGCGGGGGTTGCAGATACGCAGTATTTT; CDR3 protein: CASSSGLAGVADTQYF
D gene: TRBD2; clone size: few; J gene: TRBJ2-1; V gene: TRBV20-1; CDR3 DNA: TGCAGTGCTAGTGATGGACTAGCGGGGAATGAGCAGTTCTTC; CDR3 protein: CSASDGLAGNEQFF
D gene: NA; clone size: few; J gene: TRBJ2-7; V gene: TRBV4-1; CDR3 DNA: TGCGCCAGCAGCCAAGTGGGTCAGGCAGGAACGTACTTC; CDR3 protein: CASSQVGQAGTYF
D gene: TRBD1; clone size: few; J gene: TRBJ2-6; V gene: TRBV5-1; CDR3 DNA: TGCGCCAGCAGCTCTGGGACAGGACCCTCTGGGGCCAACGTCCTGACTTTC; CDR3 protein: CASSSGTGPSGANVLTF
D gene: NA; clone size: NA; J gene: TRBJ1-2; V gene: TRBV10-3; CDR3 DNA: TGTGCCATCAGTGGTGGCAGGGAGCATGGCTACACCTTC; CDR3 protein: CAISGGREHGYTF
D gene: TRBD2; clone size: few; J gene: TRBJ2-1; V gene: TRBV20-1; CDR3 DNA: TGCAGTGCTAGCCCCTCGACTAGCGGATTCAATGAGCAGTTCTTC; CDR3 protein: CSASPSTSGFNEQFF
D gene: TRBD1; clone size: few; J gene: TRBJ2-7; V gene: TRBV7-3; CDR3 DNA: TGTGCCAGCAGCCTTGGGACAGGGGGCCGTAGCTCCTACGAGCAGTACTTC; CDR3 protein: CASSLGTGGRSSYEQYF
D gene: NA; clone size: once; J gene: TRBJ2-6; V gene: TRBV6-1; CDR3 DNA: TGTGCCAGCAGCGTGACCGCAACTATCTCTGGGGCCAACGTCCTGACTTTC; CDR3 protein: CASSVTATISGANVLTF